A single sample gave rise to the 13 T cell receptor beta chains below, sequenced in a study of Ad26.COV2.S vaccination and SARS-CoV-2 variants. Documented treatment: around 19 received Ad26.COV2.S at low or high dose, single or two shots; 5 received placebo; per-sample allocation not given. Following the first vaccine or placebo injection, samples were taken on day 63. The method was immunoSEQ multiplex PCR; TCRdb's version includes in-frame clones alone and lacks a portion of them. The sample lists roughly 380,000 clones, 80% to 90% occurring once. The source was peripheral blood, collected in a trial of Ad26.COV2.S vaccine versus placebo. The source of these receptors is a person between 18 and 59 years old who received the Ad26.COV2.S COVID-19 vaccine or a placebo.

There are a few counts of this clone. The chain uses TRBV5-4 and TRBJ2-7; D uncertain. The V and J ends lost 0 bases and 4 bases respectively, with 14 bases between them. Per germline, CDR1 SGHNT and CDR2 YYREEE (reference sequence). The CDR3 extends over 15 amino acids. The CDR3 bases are TGTGCCAGCAGCTTGGTGTCGTTCGTGGGGTACGAGCAGTACTTC. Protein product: CASSLVSFVGYEQYF.

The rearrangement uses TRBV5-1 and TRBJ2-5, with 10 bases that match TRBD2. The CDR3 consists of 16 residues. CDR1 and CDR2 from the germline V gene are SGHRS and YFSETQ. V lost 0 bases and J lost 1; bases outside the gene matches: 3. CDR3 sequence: CASSLGIAGGQETQYF. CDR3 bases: TGCGCCAGCAGCTTGGGTATAGCGGGGGGCCAAGAGACCCAGTACTTC.

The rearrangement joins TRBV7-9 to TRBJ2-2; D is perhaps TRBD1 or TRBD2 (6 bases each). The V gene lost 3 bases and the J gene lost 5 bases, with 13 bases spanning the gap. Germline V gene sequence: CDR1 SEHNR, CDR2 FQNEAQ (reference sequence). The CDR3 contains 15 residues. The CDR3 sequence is CASSLRRGATGELFF. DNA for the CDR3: TGTGCCAGCAGCTTGCGTAGGGGGGCAACCGGGGAGCTGTTTTTT.

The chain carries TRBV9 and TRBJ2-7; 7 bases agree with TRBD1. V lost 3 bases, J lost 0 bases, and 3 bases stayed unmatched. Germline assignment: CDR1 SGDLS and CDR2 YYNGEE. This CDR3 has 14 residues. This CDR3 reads CASSDRDSSYEQYF. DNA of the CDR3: TGTGCCAGCAGCGACCGGGACAGCTCCTACGAGCAGTACTTC.

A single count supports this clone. This CDR3 is CASSDFTGELFF. In DNA, the CDR3 is TGTGCCAGCTCGGACTTCACCGGGGAGCTGTTTTTT. The chain employs TRBV6-4 and TRBJ2-2; TRBD2 is a possible D gene (5 bases). The CDR3 sequence is 12 residues long. Trimming removed 8 bases at V and 4 bases at J, with 8 bases between. The germline V gene encodes CDR1 MRHNA and CDR2 SNTAGT.

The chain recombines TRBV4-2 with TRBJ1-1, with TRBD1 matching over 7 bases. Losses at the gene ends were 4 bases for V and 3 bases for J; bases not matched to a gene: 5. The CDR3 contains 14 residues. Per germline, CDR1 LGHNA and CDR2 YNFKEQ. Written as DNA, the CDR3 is TGTGCCAGCAGCCCCGGACAGGCTCACACTGAAGCTTTCTTT. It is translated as CASSPGQAHTEAFF.

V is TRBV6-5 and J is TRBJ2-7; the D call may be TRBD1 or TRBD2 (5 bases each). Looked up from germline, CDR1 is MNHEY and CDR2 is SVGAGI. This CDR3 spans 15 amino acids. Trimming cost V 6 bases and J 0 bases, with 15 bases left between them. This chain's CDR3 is CASSPRTGTSYEQYF. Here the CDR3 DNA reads TGTGCCAGCAGCCCCCGCACGGGGACCTCCTACGAGCAGTACTTC.

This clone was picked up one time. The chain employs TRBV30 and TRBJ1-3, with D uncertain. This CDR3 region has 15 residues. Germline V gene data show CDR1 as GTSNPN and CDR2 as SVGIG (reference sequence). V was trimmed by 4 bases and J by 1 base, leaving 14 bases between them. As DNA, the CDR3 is TGTGCCTGGACTCTAGCCCCAGTATCTGGAAACACCATATATTTT. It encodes CAWTLAPVSGNTIYF. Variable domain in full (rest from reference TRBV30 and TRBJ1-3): SQTIHQWPATLVQPVGSPLSLECTVEGTSNPNLYWYRQAAGRGLQLLFYSVGIGQISSEVPQNLSASRPQDRQFILSSKKLLLSDSGFYLCAWTLAPVSGNTIYFGEGSWLTVV.

CDR3 residues: CASSQAHRGDTYEQYF. CDR3 nucleotides: TGTGCCAGCAGCCAAGCCCATCGGGGGGACACCTACGAGCAGTACTTC. This rearrangement joins TRBV3-1 (or the pseudogene TRBV3-2) to TRBJ2-7; a weak D match, TRBD2 (7 bases). V was clipped by 1 base and J by 2 bases, with 15 bases between them. The CDR3 is 16 residues long. Germline values: CDR1 LGHDT, CDR2 YNNKEL (reference sequence).

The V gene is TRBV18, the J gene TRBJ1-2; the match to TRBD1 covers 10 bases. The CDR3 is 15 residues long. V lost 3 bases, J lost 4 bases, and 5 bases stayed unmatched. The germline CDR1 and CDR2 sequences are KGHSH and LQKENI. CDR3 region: CASSPTGGRGYGYTF. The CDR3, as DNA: TGTGCCAGCTCACCGACAGGGGGCAGAGGCTATGGCTACACCTTC. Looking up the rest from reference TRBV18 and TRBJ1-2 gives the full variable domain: NAGVMQNPRHLVRRRGQEARLRCSPMKGHSHVYWYRQLPEEGLKFMVYLQKENIIDESGMPKERFSAEFPKEGPSILRIQQVVRGDSAAYFCASSPTGGRGYGYTFGSGTRLTVV.

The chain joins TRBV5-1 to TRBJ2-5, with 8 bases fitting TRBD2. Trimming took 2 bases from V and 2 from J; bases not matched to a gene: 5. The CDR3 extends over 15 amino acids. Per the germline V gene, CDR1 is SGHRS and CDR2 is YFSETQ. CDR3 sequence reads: CASSLGTSSQETQYF. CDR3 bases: TGCGCCAGCAGCTTAGGGACTAGTTCTCAAGAGACCCAGTACTTC.

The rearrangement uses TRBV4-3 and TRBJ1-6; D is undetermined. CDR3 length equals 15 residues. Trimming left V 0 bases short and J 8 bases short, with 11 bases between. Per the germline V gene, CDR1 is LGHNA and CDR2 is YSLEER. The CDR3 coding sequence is TGCGCCAGCAGCCAAGAACGCACCGAATATTCACCCCTCCACTTT. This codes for CASSQERTEYSPLHF.

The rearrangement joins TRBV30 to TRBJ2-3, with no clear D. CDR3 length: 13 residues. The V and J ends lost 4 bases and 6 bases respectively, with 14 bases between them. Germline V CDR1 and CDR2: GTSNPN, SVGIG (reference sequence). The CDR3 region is CAWKTPWRDTQYF. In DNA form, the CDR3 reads TGTGCCTGGAAAACTCCGTGGCGCGATACGCAGTATTTT.